These T cell receptor beta chains were read from a single sample in a study of CD8 T cells in ankylosing spondylitis. TCRdb reanalysed the 5' RACE reads using MiXCR and keeps one entry per CDR3 protein. The sample lists about 69,000 distinct CDR3 sequences, less than 6% seen once, with about 2% in the top ten. The sequenced sample was blood, either unsorted or a sorted T cell fraction (not recorded which). The receptors were gathered from a male donor with ankylosing spondylitis or in good health (not recorded which). Both conserved end residues are part of each CDR3. A D gene is named only where the DNA matches it firmly. Clone size is shown for a subset of rows, as once, few, many or a class of expanded clone.

J	size	V	D	CDR3	DNA
TRBJ2-7	many	TRBV3-1	.	CASSRGSIPYEQYF	TGTGCCAGCAGCCGAGGCTCCATCCCTTACGAGCAGTACTTC
TRBJ1-1	many	TRBV24-1	.	CATSDPRTGNTEAFF	TGTGCCACCAGTGATCCTCGGACGGGGAACACTGAAGCTTTCTTT
TRBJ2-5	many	TRBV5-5	.	CASRHWSRTTKETQYF	TGTGCCAGCAGACACTGGAGCCGGACTACTAAAGAGACCCAGTACTTC
TRBJ2-7	.	TRBV7-3	.	CASSSSDLHRYEQYF	TGTGCCAGCAGCTCCTCGGACTTGCATCGGTACGAGCAGTACTTC
TRBJ2-7	medium-sized	TRBV20-1	TRBD1	CSAPGQGPIGEQYF	TGCAGTGCCCCGGGACAGGGGCCAATAGGGGAGCAGTACTTC
TRBJ2-1	many	TRBV27	.	CASSSPSSILTGTYNEQFF	TGTGCCAGCAGTTCTCCATCTTCCATTTTAACAGGTACCTACAATGAGCAGTTCTTC
TRBJ2-7	many	TRBV4-2	TRBD1	CASRNDRAAGEQYF	TGTGCCAGCAGAAACGACAGGGCTGCGGGCGAGCAGTACTTC
TRBJ1-1	many	TRBV4-3	.	CASSQGTGTKAFF	TGCGCCAGCAGCCAAGGGACGGGAACGAAAGCTTTCTTT
TRBJ2-1	many	TRBV20-1	TRBD2	CSATYGGANEQFF	TGCAGTGCTACCTACGGGGGGGCCAATGAGCAGTTCTTC
TRBJ2-2	.	TRBV3-2	.	CASTKGVGGQGIGELFF	TGTGCCAGCACCAAAGGAGTTGGCGGACAGGGTATCGGGGAGCTGTTTTTT
TRBJ2-3	many	TRBV6-6	TRBD2	CASLIAGGTDTQYF	TGTGCCAGCTTGATAGCGGGGGGAACAGATACGCAGTATTTT
TRBJ1-1	many	TRBV6-5	TRBD1	CASSWGTGSVGNTEAFF	TGTGCCAGCAGTTGGGGGACAGGGAGTGTCGGGAACACTGAAGCTTTCTTT
TRBJ2-5	many	TRBV29-1	.	CSVGETQYF	TGCAGCGTCGGAGAGACCCAGTACTTC
TRBJ2-7	many	TRBV19	.	CASSSLGHEQYF	TGTGCCAGTAGTTCCTTGGGCCACGAGCAGTACTTC
TRBJ2-1	many	TRBV7-9	.	CASSWPSGANNEQFF	TGTGCCAGCAGCTGGCCTTCGGGGGCGAACAATGAGCAGTTCTTC
TRBJ1-2	many	TRBV24-1	.	CATSESGYGYTF	TGTGCCACCAGTGAATCAGGATATGGCTACACCTTC
TRBJ2-7	few	TRBV28	.	CASSRSPSPEQYF	TGTGCCAGCAGTCGGAGCCCATCTCCCGAGCAGTACTTC
TRBJ2-6	many	TRBV7-3	.	CASSFTGSGANVLTF	TGTGCCAGCAGCTTCACAGGATCTGGGGCCAACGTCCTGACTTTC
TRBJ1-6	many	TRBV5-1	.	CASSLTVQDNSPLHF	TGCGCCAGCAGCTTGACAGTTCAGGATAATTCACCCCTCCACTTT
TRBJ2-1	many	TRBV5-1	TRBD2	CASSLGAGGLYNEQFF	TGCGCCAGCAGCTTGGGCGCGGGGGGGCTCTACAATGAGCAGTTCTTC
TRBJ1-6	many	TRBV9	TRBD1	CASSAAGTGLNSPLHF	TGTGCCAGCAGCGCCGCCGGGACAGGACTGAATTCACCCCTCCACTTT
TRBJ2-7	many	TRBV12-3/TRBV12-4	TRBD2	CASSSGGSYEQYF	TGTGCCAGCAGTAGCGGGGGCTCCTACGAGCAGTACTTC
TRBJ2-1	many	TRBV7-2	.	CASSLSWGAYNEQFF	TGTGCCAGCAGCTTATCCTGGGGGGCCTACAATGAGCAGTTCTTC
TRBJ1-1	many	TRBV5-1	.	CASSEGGNTEAFF	TGCGCCAGCAGCGAAGGGGGAAACACTGAAGCTTTCTTT
TRBJ1-2	many	TRBV15	.	CATSRDPRVRGGGYTF	TGTGCCACCAGCAGAGATCCTCGGGTTCGCGGGGGTGGCTACACCTTC
TRBJ1-1	many	TRBV5-1	TRBD1	CASSSGQGAYTEAFF	TGCGCCAGCAGCAGCGGACAGGGGGCTTACACTGAAGCTTTCTTT
TRBJ1-2	many	TRBV28	.	CASSWLDYGYTF	TGTGCCAGCAGTTGGTTAGACTATGGCTACACCTTC
TRBJ1-4	many	TRBV4-2	.	CASSQGGRNNEKLFF	TGTGCCAGCAGCCAAGGGGGCAGGAACAATGAAAAACTGTTTTTT
TRBJ2-2	many	TRBV10-2	TRBD1	CASRPTGGGYTGELFF	TGCGCCAGCAGGCCTACAGGGGGCGGATACACCGGGGAGCTGTTTTTT
TRBJ2-3	many	TRBV29-1	.	CSVREFTDTQYF	TGCAGTGTGCGGGAATTCACAGATACGCAGTATTTT
TRBJ1-2	many	TRBV29-1	TRBD1	CSVEDRMQGYTF	TGCAGCGTTGAGGACAGGATGCAGGGCTACACCTTC
TRBJ2-3	many	TRBV20-1	TRBD2	CSGSSGGAQSDTQYF	TGCAGTGGGAGTAGCGGGGGGGCTCAATCAGATACGCAGTATTTT
TRBJ2-1	many	TRBV9	.	CASSASDDIYEQFF	TGTGCCAGCAGCGCCAGTGACGACATTTATGAGCAGTTCTTC
TRBJ1-3	many	TRBV7-2	TRBD1	CASSLGQGGYAGNTIYF	TGTGCCAGCAGCCTCGGACAGGGAGGTTATGCTGGAAACACCATATATTTT
TRBJ1-1	many	TRBV5-1	.	CASSSLGRNTEAFF	TGCGCCAGCAGCTCCCTGGGTAGGAACACTGAAGCTTTCTTT
TRBJ2-7	many	TRBV29-1	.	CSVEGDGNYEQYF	TGCAGCGTTGAAGGTGACGGAAACTACGAGCAGTACTTC
TRBJ2-2	many	TRBV28	.	CATSGRKHGELFF	TGTGCCACCAGCGGCCGGAAGCACGGGGAGCTGTTTTTT
TRBJ1-1	many	TRBV27	.	CASSFRVFSEAFF	TGTGCCAGCAGTTTCAGGGTATTCTCTGAAGCTTTCTTT
TRBJ1-3	many	TRBV6-1	TRBD1	CASGVGTGAGNTIYF	TGTGCCAGCGGAGTCGGGACAGGCGCTGGAAACACCATATATTTT
TRBJ2-7	many	TRBV7-8	.	CASSLLSQDINGGEQYF	TGTGCCAGCAGCTTACTGTCCCAGGACATCAACGGGGGAGAGCAGTACTTC
TRBJ1-1	many	TRBV7-9	.	CASSLGATNTEAFF	TGTGCCAGCAGCTTAGGGGCAACTAACACTGAAGCTTTCTTT
TRBJ2-3	few	TRBV7-2	.	CASSLAGPADTQYF	TGTGCCAGCAGCTTAGCGGGACCAGCTGATACGCAGTATTTT
TRBJ2-5	.	TRBV5-5	TRBD2	CASSLYLAGGPEETQYF	TGTGCCAGCAGCTTATATCTAGCGGGGGGGCCTGAAGAGACCCAGTACTTC
TRBJ1-2	many	TRBV5-1	.	CASSPTGESGYTF	TGCGCCAGCAGCCCAACGGGAGAGAGTGGCTACACCTTC
TRBJ2-5	many	TRBV30	.	CAWMRGQGLETQYF	TGTGCCTGGATGAGGGGCCAGGGTTTGGAGACCCAGTACTTC
TRBJ2-1	many	TRBV7-9	TRBD2	CASSFLAGAQFF	TGTGCCAGCAGCTTTTTAGCGGGAGCTCAGTTCTTC
TRBJ1-5	many	TRBV7-8	.	CASSPQGGSNQPQHF	TGTGCCAGCAGCCCACAGGGTGGGAGCAATCAGCCCCAGCATTTT
TRBJ1-5	few	TRBV7-9	.	CASSSNREGEPQHF	TGTGCCAGCAGTTCGAACAGGGAAGGGGAGCCCCAGCATTTT
TRBJ1-1	many	TRBV7-9	.	CAWASTEAFF	TGTGCCTGGGCGAGCACTGAAGCTTTCTTT
TRBJ2-2	many	TRBV2	.	CASTKEGGSGELFF	TGTGCCAGCACCAAAGAAGGGGGGTCCGGGGAGCTGTTTTTT
TRBJ1-1	many	TRBV30	.	CAWSGYALGNTEAFF	TGTGCCTGGAGTGGATATGCCCTCGGGAACACTGAAGCTTTCTTT
TRBJ1-2	many	TRBV29-1	.	CSVSAGDDGYTF	TGCAGCGTTTCGGCAGGGGACGACGGCTACACCTTC
TRBJ2-4	many	TRBV7-9	TRBD1	CASSPWDRENIQYF	TGTGCCAGCAGCCCCTGGGACAGGGAAAACATTCAGTACTTC